This T cell receptor beta chain derives from a study of cytomegalovirus exposure and HLA in healthy donors. Libraries were prepared by immunoSEQ multiplex PCR; TCRdb keeps only in-frame clonotypes and omits some of them. The table records approximately 90,000 clones, approximately 96% of them present only once. Germline CDR1 and CDR2: MDHEN and SYDVKM. The J segment lost 0 bases and the V segment lost 8 bases, leaving 14 bases of the junction unmatched. CDR3 size: 17 residues. The chain has TRBV28 and TRBJ2-3, with 7 bases matching TRBD2. The sequence was obtained from a man aged 18 to 30 in good health and CMV-seronegative. Sequenced: PBMCs. CDR3 bases: TGTGCCAGCCCTGCTAGCGGCACTCGACCTAGCACAGATACGCAGTATTTT. This encodes CASPASGTRPSTDTQYF.